Listed below are T cell receptor beta chains from one sample, sequenced in a study of CD8+ T cells in alopecia areata. Assay used: immunoSEQ multiplex PCR; TCRdb lists only in-frame clones, some missing. This sample yields about 140,000 clones, of which roughly nine tenths are seen a single time; less than 15% belongs to the top ten. The sample in question was CD8+ T cells sorted from blood, obtained at week 4, from a patient treated with tofacitinib. Receptors originate from a human donor with alopecia areata. Each CDR3 is given without its conserved first and last residue.

length	V	CDR3
15	TRBV2	ASSEGPGGTNTGELF
13	TRBV5-1	ASSHLGGDTGELF
13	TRBV13	ASSPGTSSYNEQF
12	TRBV27	ASSPSRSTDTQY
13	TRBV18	ASSHRDRVTDTQY
12	TRBV27	ASRLPSSYNEQF
12	TRBV7-6	ASSLTTGDTEAF
14	TRBV7-9	ASSLARAGGLEEQF
15	TRBV28	ASSFGPVSSGANVLT
12	TRBV29-1	SVRLAGNYNEQF
14	TRBV10-3	AISDFRGDYAGELF
12	TRBV1	TSRVAWGGGEQF
14	TRBV18	ASSPVTGRSYNEQF
13	TRBV29-1	SVEGSSGSYNEQF
13	TRBV19	ASSPSGRATYEQY
12	TRBV19	ASRDSSSYNEQF
12	TRBV29-1	SVVVSGTYNEQF
13	TRBV4-1	ASSQGDSYYNEQF
11	TRBV10-3	AIRDDGPYEQY
11	TRBV7-9	ASSHLAFDEQY
12	TRBV6-5	ASSYSLAYNEQF
13	TRBV6-5	ASSKSGTAYNEQF
13	TRBV9	ASGLAGGPGNEQF
13	TRBV15	ATSRAGRDIPEQF
13	TRBV5-4	ASSVGTEPHQPQH
12	TRBV4-1	ASSQEGPSGELF
14	TRBV7-9	ASRHDSGTANEKLF
10	TRBV9	ASSPPDNEQF
14	TRBV4-1	ASSQDERGGIYGYT
11	TRBV6-6	ASSYGVGNEQF
11	TRBV30	AGDQESYNEQF
17	TRBV4-2	ASSQESLAGGFPYNEQF